These 31 T cell receptor beta chains share one sample of origin, sequenced in a study of T cells in Graves' hyperthyroidism and ophthalmopathy. Template material for amplifying TCR beta CDR3 regions consisted of RNA transcripts. The HTBI primer set was used in a first-round RT-PCR of the TCR CDR3. Each CDR3 protein is one row after TCRdb ran MiXCR on the multiplex PCR reads. The table has about 270,000 distinct CDR3 sequences, less than 30% seen once; the top ten hold about a quarter. The sequencing input was blood. Receptors were obtained from a man in his forties with Graves' hyperthyroidism that later progressed to Graves' ophthalmopathy.

At least ten counts were recorded for this clonotype. V is TRBV6-1 and J is TRBJ1-1; D not certain. This CDR3 is built from 16 residues. Trimming cost V 6 bases and J 0 bases, with 17 bases left between them. From germline, CDR1 is MNHNS and CDR2 SASEGT. The CDR3 nucleotides read TGTGCCAGCAGCCGTTCTGGGCCCTCCATGAACACTGAAGCTTTCTTT. Its translation: CASSRSGPSMNTEAFF.

Ten or more counts support this clonotype. The gene calls are TRBV12-3 or TRBV12-4 and TRBJ1-2; 7 positions match TRBD1. V lost 7 bases to trimming and J lost 4 bases; unmatched junction nucleotides: 9. This CDR3 comprises 14 residues. The CDR3 reads CASKAGQNSYGYTF. The CDR3 DNA reads TGTGCCAGCAAAGCGGGACAGAACTCCTATGGCTACACCTTC.

Regarding this clonotype: One base away lies a much larger clone, so this may be a sequencing read error. The genes are TRBV5-1 and TRBJ1-5; D ambiguous. CDR1 is SGHRS, CDR2 YFSETQ, per germline. V lost 0 bases, J lost 0 bases, and 4 bases lay in between. The CDR3 contains 14 residues. CDR3 in DNA: TGCGCCAGCAGCTTGGATCCTAGCAATCAGCCCCAGCATTTT. It yields the protein CASSLDPSNQPQHF.

The genes are TRBV6-1 and TRBJ2-7, with D possibly being TRBD1 or TRBD2 (5 bases each). Germline CDR1 reads MNHNS; CDR2 reads SASEGT. Trimming left V 6 bases short and J 2 bases short, with 14 bases between. The CDR3 sequence is 14 residues long. CDR3 sequence reads: CASRAWDETYEQYF. DNA for the CDR3: TGTGCCAGCAGAGCATGGGACGAGACCTACGAGCAGTACTTC.

The gene calls are TRBV6-1 and TRBJ1-5; D gene unclear. The CDR3 covers 15 residues. Germline V CDR1 and CDR2: MNHNS, SASEGT. V was cut by 7 bases and J by 0 bases, with 13 bases left in between. The CDR3 DNA reads as TGTGCCAGCAACCCGATCGTTCCTAGCAATCAGCCCCAGCATTTT. This gives the protein CASNPIVPSNQPQHF.

This clonotype showed up many times. The genes are TRBV10-3 and TRBJ1-1, with D tentatively TRBD1 (5 bases). V dropped 2 bases and J dropped 5 bases, with 9 bases sitting between them. Germline V gene data show CDR1 as ENHRY and CDR2 as SYGVKD. The CDR3 extends over 13 amino acids. In DNA form, the CDR3 reads TGTGCCATCAGTGAGGGGGGTCGTACTGAAGCTTTCTTT. Its protein is CAISEGGRTEAFF.

The rearrangement uses TRBV7-8 and TRBJ2-7, with TRBD1 matching 10 bases. Per the germline V gene, CDR1 is SGHVS and CDR2 is FQNEAQ. Trimming took 1 base from V and 3 from J; bases not matched to a gene: 3. The CDR3 loop spans 15 amino acids. Here the CDR3 reads CASSLGQGAYYEQYF. DNA for the CDR3: TGTGCCAGCAGCTTAGGACAGGGGGCCTACTACGAGCAGTACTTC.

This clonotype was found many times. The chain recombines TRBV2 with TRBJ1-5; the D is unclear. Trimming removed 3 bases from V and 4 bases from J, with 10 bases in between. Germline CDR1 and CDR2: SNHLY and FYNNEI. The CDR3 sequence is 14 residues long. CDR3 coding DNA: TGTGCCAGCAGTGATTTGTATGCTAATCAGCCCCAGCATTTT. Its translation is CASSDLYANQPQHF.

This clonotype came up many times. This sequence joins TRBV7-9 and TRBJ2-2, with D uncertain. CDR1 and CDR2 (germline): SEHNR, FQNEAQ (reference sequence). V was clipped by 3 bases and J by 0 bases, with 8 bases between them. This CDR3 comprises 15 residues. CDR3 loop: CASSFQPANTGELFF. Written as DNA, the CDR3 is TGTGCCAGCAGCTTTCAACCGGCGAACACCGGGGAGCTGTTTTTT.

This clonotype was seen only a few times. This chain uses TRBV2 with TRBJ2-7; 14 bases agree with TRBD2. CDR1 and CDR2 (germline): SNHLY, FYNNEI. The CDR3 is 16 amino acids. Unmatched junction bases numbered 2, after V lost 2 bases and J lost 2 bases. CDR3 sequence (DNA): TGTGCCAGCAGTGAACAGGGACTAGCGGGAGCCTACGAGCAGTACTTC. Protein sequence: CASSEQGLAGAYEQYF.

This clonotype was counted at least ten times. The V gene is TRBV19, the J gene TRBJ1-5; no definite D call. CDR1 and CDR2 from the germline V gene are LNHDA and SQIVND (reference sequence). V was pared by 1 base and J by 1 base, with 11 bases between. CDR3 length: 16 residues. This chain's CDR3 is CASSIGADRSNQPQHF. CDR3 coding DNA: TGTGCCAGTAGTATAGGCGCGGATCGGAGCAATCAGCCCCAGCATTTT.

This clonotype occurred many times. The CDR3 spells CATSPVGSAGELFF. DNA of the CDR3: TGTGCCACCAGTCCCGTCGGGAGTGCCGGGGAGCTGTTTTTT. The chain combines TRBV24-1 with TRBJ2-2; TRBD2 is a possible D gene (6 bases). V gave up 6 bases and J gave up 6 bases, with 13 bases separating them. CDR1 and CDR2 from the germline V gene are KGHDR and SFDVKD. This CDR3 is 14 amino acids long.

This clonotype was picked up many times. The chain's CDR3 is CASNAWDTEAFF. The CDR3 DNA reads as TGTGCCAGCAACGCCTGGGACACTGAAGCTTTCTTT. The gene calls are TRBV6-5 and TRBJ1-1; no reliable D call. From germline, CDR1 is MNHEY and CDR2 SVGAGI. V was pared by 7 bases and J by 3 bases, with 9 bases between. This CDR3 has 12 amino acids.

The chain links TRBV2 to TRBJ2-2; D gene uncertain. V gave up 6 bases and J gave up 6 bases, with 17 bases separating them. The CDR3 is made up of 15 amino acids. CDR1 SNHLY and CDR2 FYNNEI come from the germline V gene. CDR3 DNA sequence: TGTGCCAGCAGCCTCAGGACCCCTCCGGCCGGGGAGCTGTTTTTT. Amino acid sequence: CASSLRTPPAGELFF.

This clonotype has a count of ten or more. The rearrangement links TRBV11-3 to TRBJ2-2, with D maybe TRBD2 (6 bases). Deletions cut 0 bases from V and 5 bases from J, with 7 bases between. The germline V gene has CDR1 SGHNT and CDR2 YENEEA. The CDR3 consists of 14 residues. CDR3 sequence (DNA): TGTGCCAGCAGCTTAGACGGGGGAACCGGGGAGCTGTTTTTT. Protein product: CASSLDGGTGELFF.

This clonotype was counted ten times or more. The rearrangement joins TRBV10-3 to TRBJ2-6, with 8 bases fitting TRBD2. Germline V gene sequence: CDR1 ENHRY, CDR2 SYGVKD. V shed 5 bases and J 2 bases; nucleotides not matched to a gene: 2. This CDR3 is 15 amino acids long. CDR3: CAISSGGAGANVLTF. In DNA form, the CDR3 reads TGTGCCATCAGTTCGGGGGGGGCTGGGGCCAACGTCCTGACTTTC.

This clonotype was counted many times. The V and J genes are TRBV7-8 and TRBJ2-7; D is possibly TRBD2 (5 bases). CDR1 SGHVS and CDR2 FQNEAQ come from the germline V gene. There are 13 residues in the CDR3. V lost 4 bases and J 5 bases, leaving 12 bases between the germline ends. The CDR3 bases are TGTGCCAGCAGCTCTAGCTTGCACAACGAGCAGTACTTC. Translation gives CASSSSLHNEQYF.

This clonotype was detected ten times or more. This chain joins TRBV6-1 and TRBJ2-7; D gene unclear. Germline V lookup: CDR1 MNHNS, CDR2 SASEGT. Trimming pared 3 bases from V and 4 bases from J, leaving 10 bases between. This CDR3 region has 13 residues. CDR3 residues: CASSDSFLYEQYF. CDR3 coding DNA: TGTGCCAGCAGTGATAGCTTTTTGTACGAGCAGTACTTC.

This clonotype was recorded a few times. This sequence joins TRBV4-1 and TRBJ2-7; a weak D match, TRBD2 (6 bases). The CDR3 sequence is 17 residues long. Germline CDR1 MGHRA, CDR2 YSYEKL. V lost 1 base to trimming and J lost 5 bases, with 21 bases between them. CDR3 DNA sequence: TGCGCCAGCAGCCAAGTAGGTCGGCAGGGACTTTTCGACGAGCAGTACTTC. Translating gives CASSQVGRQGLFDEQYF.

In this sample, this clonotype turned up many times. CDR3 region: CSAPLYGLNIQYF. The CDR3, as DNA: TGCAGTGCTCCCCTTTATGGTCTAAACATTCAGTACTTC. The V call is TRBV20-1, the J call TRBJ2-4, with D uncertain. CDR3 size: 13 residues. The V gene's germline CDR1 is DFQATT and CDR2 SNEGSKA (reference sequence). V lost 5 bases and J 6 bases, leaving 14 bases between the germline ends.

This clonotype was counted many times. This chain connects TRBV29-1 to TRBJ2-7; D not certain. The CDR3 totals 13 residues. The germline V gene encodes CDR1 SQVTM and CDR2 ANQGSEA. V gave up 2 bases and J gave up 8 bases, with 16 bases separating them. CDR3 nucleotide sequence: TGCAGCGTTGAATTGCAACTCTACGATCAGCAGTACTTC. As protein: CSVELQLYDQQYF.

This clonotype was observed at least ten times. The CDR3 DNA follows: TGTGCCAGCAGCCAAGGACAGGGGCTTAGCTACGAGCAGTACTTC. It codes for CASSQGQGLSYEQYF. The chain links TRBV6-2 or TRBV6-3 to TRBJ2-7; 9 nucleotides line up with TRBD1. CDR3 length equals 15 residues. In germline, CDR1 is MNHEY, CDR2 SVGEGT. J gave up 3 bases and V 6 bases, and 9 bases lay outside the gene matches.

This clonotype occurred many times. The rearrangement joins TRBV6-4 to TRBJ2-4, with 7 positions matching TRBD2. The length of the CDR3 is 14 residues. CDR1 and CDR2 from the germline V gene are MRHNA and SNTAGT. The V gene end was trimmed by 6 bases and the J gene end by 9 bases; junction bases not matched to a gene: 11. This chain's CDR3 is CASSPPGGRGIQYF. CDR3 bases: TGTGCCAGCAGCCCCCCCGGCGGGAGAGGCATTCAGTACTTC.

This clonotype has at least ten counts. The chain couples TRBV20-1 to TRBJ2-7; D is ambiguous. V was cut by 4 bases and J by 4 bases, with 14 bases left in between. The CDR3 length is 13 residues. Germline V gives CDR1 DFQATT, CDR2 SNEGSKA (reference sequence). The DNA of the CDR3 is TGCAGTGCTATTACGGGTCCTTATTACGAGCAGTACTTC. It specifies CSAITGPYYEQYF.

This clonotype was picked up many times. V is TRBV30 and J is TRBJ1-3; D not certain. Germline V gene sequence: CDR1 GTSNPN, CDR2 SVGIG (reference sequence). CDR3 size: 16 residues. V gave up 2 bases and J gave up 0 bases, with 14 bases separating them. The CDR3 DNA reads TGTGCCTGGAGTCTACGGATTGGCCCCTCTGGAAACACCATATATTTT. This codes for CAWSLRIGPSGNTIYF.

This clonotype was observed many times. The chain carries TRBV18 and TRBJ1-2; D remains ambiguous. CDR3 size: 13 residues. Per germline, CDR1 KGHSH and CDR2 LQKENI. The V and J ends lost 2 bases and 6 bases respectively, with 10 bases between them. DNA for the CDR3: TGTGCCAGCTCACCAGGGGATAAGGATGGCTACACCTTC. Its translation is CASSPGDKDGYTF. Using reference TRBV18 and TRBJ1-2 for the parts outside the CDR3, the full variable domain is NAGVMQNPRHLVRRRGQEARLRCSPMKGHSHVYWYRQLPEEGLKFMVYLQKENIIDESGMPKERFSAEFPKEGPSILRIQQVVRGDSAAYFCASSPGDKDGYTFGSGTRLTVV.

At least ten counts were recorded for this clonotype. The chain is built from TRBV18 and TRBJ1-2; 7 positions match TRBD1. The CDR3 is 16 amino acids. Germline assignment: CDR1 KGHSH and CDR2 LQKENI. Losses at the gene ends were 0 bases for V and 4 bases for J; bases not matched to a gene: 8. This CDR3 is CASSPPVLAGGYGYTF. The CDR3 nucleotides are TGTGCCAGCTCACCACCGGTATTGGCAGGGGGCTATGGCTACACCTTC. Together with reference TRBV18 and TRBJ1-2, the CDR3 gives the full variable domain: NAGVMQNPRHLVRRRGQEARLRCSPMKGHSHVYWYRQLPEEGLKFMVYLQKENIIDESGMPKERFSAEFPKEGPSILRIQQVVRGDSAAYFCASSPPVLAGGYGYTFGSGTRLTVV.

This clonotype was observed at least ten times. V usage is TRBV24-1 and J usage is TRBJ1-5; D not resolved. Trimming shortened V by 7 bases and J by 0 bases, and 9 bases separated the two germline ends. The CDR3 spans 14 residues. The germline CDR1 and CDR2 sequences are KGHDR and SFDVKD. The CDR3 sequence: CATSRSGSNQPQHF. CDR3 nucleotides: TGTGCCACCAGCAGGAGCGGTAGCAATCAGCCCCAGCATTTT.

This clonotype has a count of ten or more. The rearrangement joins TRBV30 to TRBJ1-1, with 7 bases aligning to TRBD1. This CDR3 is 13 amino acids long. Per the germline V gene, CDR1 is GTSNPN and CDR2 is SVGIG (reference sequence). The J segment lost 1 base and the V segment lost 3 bases, leaving 2 bases of the junction unmatched. CDR3 bases: TGTGCCTGGAGGAGACAGGGGAACACTGAAGCTTTCTTT. Translated, it gives CAWRRQGNTEAFF.

This clonotype was observed at least ten times. This chain joins TRBV6-4 and TRBJ1-1; no clear D gene. Trimming cost V 5 bases and J 1 base, with 23 bases left between them. The CDR3 has 18 amino acids. CDR1 MRHNA and CDR2 SNTAGT come from the germline V gene. The CDR3 is CASSRRRSGEQPNTEAFF. As DNA, the CDR3 is TGTGCCAGCAGTCGGAGGAGGTCAGGAGAGCAACCGAACACTGAAGCTTTCTTT.

This clonotype was found many times. CDR3 loop: CAWSTRHTGELFF. CDR3 DNA: TGTGCCTGGAGTACGCGGCACACCGGGGAGCTGTTTTTT. The chain recombines TRBV30 with TRBJ2-2, with unresolved D. The CDR3 contains 13 residues. The germline V and J ends were trimmed by 2 bases and 3 bases, with 7 bases remaining between them. The germline gives CDR1 GTSNPN, CDR2 SVGIG (reference sequence).